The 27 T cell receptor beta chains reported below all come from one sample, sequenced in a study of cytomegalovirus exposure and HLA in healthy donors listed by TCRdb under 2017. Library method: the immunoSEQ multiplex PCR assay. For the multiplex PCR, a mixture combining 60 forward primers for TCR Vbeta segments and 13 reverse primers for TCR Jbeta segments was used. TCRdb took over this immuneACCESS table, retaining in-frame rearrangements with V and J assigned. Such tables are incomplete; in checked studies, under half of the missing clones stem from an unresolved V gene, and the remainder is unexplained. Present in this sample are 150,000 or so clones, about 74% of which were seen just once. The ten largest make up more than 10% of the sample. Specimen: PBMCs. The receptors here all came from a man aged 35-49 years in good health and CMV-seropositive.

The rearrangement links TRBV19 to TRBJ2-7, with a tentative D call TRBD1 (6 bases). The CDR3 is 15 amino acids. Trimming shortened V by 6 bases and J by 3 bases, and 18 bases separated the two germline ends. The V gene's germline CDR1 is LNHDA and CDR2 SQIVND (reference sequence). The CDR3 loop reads CASSSSGTFRYEQYF. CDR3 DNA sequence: TGTGCCAGTAGCTCGTCCGGGACATTCCGCTACGAGCAGTACTTC.

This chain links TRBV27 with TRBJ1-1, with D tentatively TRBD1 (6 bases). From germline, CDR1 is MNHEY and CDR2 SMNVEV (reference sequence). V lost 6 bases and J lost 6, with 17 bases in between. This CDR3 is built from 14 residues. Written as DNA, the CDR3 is TGTGCCAGCAGCCCGGGACACTTAAGGTCTGAAGCTTTCTTT. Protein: CASSPGHLRSEAFF.

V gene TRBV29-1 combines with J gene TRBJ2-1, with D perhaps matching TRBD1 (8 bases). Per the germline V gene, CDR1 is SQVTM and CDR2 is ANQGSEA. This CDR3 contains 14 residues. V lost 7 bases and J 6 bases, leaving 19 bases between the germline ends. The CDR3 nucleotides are TGCAGCGGGCGGACAGGGAGGGGGACCAATGAGCAGTTCTTC. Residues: CSGRTGRGTNEQFF.

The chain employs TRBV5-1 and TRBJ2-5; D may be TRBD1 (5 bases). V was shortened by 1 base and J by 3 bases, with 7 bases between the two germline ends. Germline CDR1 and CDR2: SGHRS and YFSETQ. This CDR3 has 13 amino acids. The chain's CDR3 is CASSLSREETQYF. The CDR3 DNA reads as TGCGCCAGCAGCTTGAGCAGGGAAGAGACCCAGTACTTC.

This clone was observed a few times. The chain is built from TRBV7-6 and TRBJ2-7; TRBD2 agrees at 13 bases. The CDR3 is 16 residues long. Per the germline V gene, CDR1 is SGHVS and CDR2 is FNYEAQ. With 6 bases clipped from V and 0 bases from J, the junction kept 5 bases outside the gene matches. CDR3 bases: TGTGCCAGCAGTTCGGGACTAGCGGGATCCTCCTACGAGCAGTACTTC. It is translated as CASSSGLAGSSYEQYF. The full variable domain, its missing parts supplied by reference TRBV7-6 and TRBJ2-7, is GAGVSQSPRYKVTKRGQDVALRCDPISGHVSLYWYRQALGQGPEFLTYFNYEAQQDKSGLPNDRFSAERPEGSISTLTIQRTEQRDSAMYRCASSSGLAGSSYEQYFGPGTRLTVT.

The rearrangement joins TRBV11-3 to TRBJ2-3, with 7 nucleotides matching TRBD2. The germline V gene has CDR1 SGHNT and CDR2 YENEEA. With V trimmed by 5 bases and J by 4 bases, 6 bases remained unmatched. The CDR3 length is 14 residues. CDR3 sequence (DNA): TGTGCCAGCAGCCCCAGCGGGGCCCCAGATACGCAGTATTTT. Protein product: CASSPSGAPDTQYF.

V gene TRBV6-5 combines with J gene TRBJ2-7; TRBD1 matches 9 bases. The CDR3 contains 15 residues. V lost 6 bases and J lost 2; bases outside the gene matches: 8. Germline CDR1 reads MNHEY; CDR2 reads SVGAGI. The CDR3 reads CASRADRGSTYEQYF. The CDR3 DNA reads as TGTGCCAGCAGAGCAGACAGGGGGAGCACCTACGAGCAGTACTTC.

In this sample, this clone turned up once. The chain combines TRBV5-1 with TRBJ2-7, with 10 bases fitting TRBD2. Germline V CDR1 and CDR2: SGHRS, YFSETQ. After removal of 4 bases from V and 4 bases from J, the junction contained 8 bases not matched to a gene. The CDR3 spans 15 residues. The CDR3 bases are TGCGCCAGCAGCCGCCTAGCGGGAGACGCTTACGAGCAGTACTTC. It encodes CASSRLAGDAYEQYF.

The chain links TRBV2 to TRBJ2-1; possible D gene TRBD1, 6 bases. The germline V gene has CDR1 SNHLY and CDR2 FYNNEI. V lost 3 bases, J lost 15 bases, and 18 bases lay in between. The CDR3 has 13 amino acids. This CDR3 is CASSEVPGQVLFF. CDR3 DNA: TGTGCCAGCAGTGAGGTCCCGGGACAAGTATTGTTCTTC.

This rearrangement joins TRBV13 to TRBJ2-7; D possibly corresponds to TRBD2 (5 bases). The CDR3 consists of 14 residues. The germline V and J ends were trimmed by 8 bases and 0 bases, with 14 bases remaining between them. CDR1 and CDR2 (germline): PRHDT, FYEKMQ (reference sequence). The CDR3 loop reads CASHRGPGSYEQYF. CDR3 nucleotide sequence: TGTGCCAGCCACCGAGGGCCCGGCTCCTACGAGCAGTACTTC.

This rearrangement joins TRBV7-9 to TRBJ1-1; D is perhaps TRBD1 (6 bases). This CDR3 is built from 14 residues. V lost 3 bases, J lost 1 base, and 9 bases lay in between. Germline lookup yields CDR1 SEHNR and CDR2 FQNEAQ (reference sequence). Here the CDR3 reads CASSLGHPNTEAFF. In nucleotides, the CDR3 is TGTGCCAGCAGCTTGGGACACCCGAACACTGAAGCTTTCTTT.

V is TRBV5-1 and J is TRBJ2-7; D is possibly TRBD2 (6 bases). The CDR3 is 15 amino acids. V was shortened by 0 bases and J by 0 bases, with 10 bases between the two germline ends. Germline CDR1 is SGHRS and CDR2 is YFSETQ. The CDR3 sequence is CASSLVGGSSYEQYF. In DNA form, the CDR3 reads TGCGCCAGCAGCTTGGTTGGGGGGAGCTCCTACGAGCAGTACTTC. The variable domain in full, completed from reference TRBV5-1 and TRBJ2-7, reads KAGVTQTPRYLIKTRGQQVTLSCSPISGHRSVSWYQQTPGQGLQFLFEYFSETQRNKGNFPGRFSGRQFSNSRSEMNVSTLELGDSALYLCASSLVGGSSYEQYFGPGTRLTVT.

The CDR3 is CASSPGTSGSSQSSTQYF. DNA of the CDR3: TGCGCCAGCAGCCCCGGGACTAGCGGGAGCAGTCAATCTAGTACGCAGTATTTT. This chain connects TRBV5-1 to TRBJ2-3, with 14 bases fitting TRBD2. Trimming at V came to 4 bases and at J to 8 bases, leaving 15 bases not matched to a gene. The CDR3 length is 18 residues. Looked up from germline, CDR1 is SGHRS and CDR2 is YFSETQ.

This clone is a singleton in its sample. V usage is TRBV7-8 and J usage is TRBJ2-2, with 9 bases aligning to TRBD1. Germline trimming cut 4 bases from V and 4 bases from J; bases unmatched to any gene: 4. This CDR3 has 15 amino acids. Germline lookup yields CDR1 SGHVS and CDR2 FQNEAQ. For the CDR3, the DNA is TGTGCCAGCAGCTCCGGGACAGGGTTCACCGGGGAGCTGTTTTTT. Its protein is CASSSGTGFTGELFF.

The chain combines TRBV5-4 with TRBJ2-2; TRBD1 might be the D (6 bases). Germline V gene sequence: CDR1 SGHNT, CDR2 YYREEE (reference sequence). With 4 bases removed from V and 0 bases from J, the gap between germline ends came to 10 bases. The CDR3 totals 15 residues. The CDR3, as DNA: TGTGCCAGCAGCGAAGGGACAACGAACACCGGGGAGCTGTTTTTT. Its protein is CASSEGTTNTGELFF. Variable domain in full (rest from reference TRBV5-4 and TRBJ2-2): ETGVTQSPTHLIKTRGQQVTLRCSSQSGHNTVSWYQQALGQGPQFIFQYYREEENGRGNFPPRFSGLQFPNYSSELNVNALELDDSALYLCASSEGTTNTGELFFGEGSRLTVL.

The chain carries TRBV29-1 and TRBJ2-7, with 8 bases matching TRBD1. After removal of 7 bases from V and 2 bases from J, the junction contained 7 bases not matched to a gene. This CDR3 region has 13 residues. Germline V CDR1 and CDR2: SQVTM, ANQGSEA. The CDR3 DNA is TGCAGCGCTGGACAGGGAACCACCTACGAGCAGTACTTC. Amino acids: CSAGQGTTYEQYF.

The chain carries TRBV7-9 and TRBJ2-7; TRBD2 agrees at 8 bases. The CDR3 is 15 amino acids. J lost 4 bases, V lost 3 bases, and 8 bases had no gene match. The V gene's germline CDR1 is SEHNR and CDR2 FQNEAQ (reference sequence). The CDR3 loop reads CASSFGRGGHYEQYF. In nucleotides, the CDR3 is TGTGCCAGCAGCTTCGGGAGGGGAGGCCATTACGAGCAGTACTTC.

The CDR3 protein is CASSLAPGQGAYEQYF. The CDR3 nucleotides are TGTGCCAGCAGCTTAGCCCCGGGACAGGGAGCCTACGAGCAGTACTTC. V usage is TRBV7-9 and J usage is TRBJ2-7; 9 bases agree with TRBD1. The germline CDR1 and CDR2 sequences are SEHNR and FQNEAQ (reference sequence). The V and J ends lost 0 bases and 2 bases, in that order; junction bases with no gene match: 5. The length of the CDR3 is 16 residues.

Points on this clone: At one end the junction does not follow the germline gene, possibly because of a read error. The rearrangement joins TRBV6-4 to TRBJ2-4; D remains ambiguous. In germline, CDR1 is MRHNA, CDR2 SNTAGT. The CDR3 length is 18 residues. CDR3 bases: TGTGCCAGCAGTGGGCCCCGCCTACCTCGGTGGGTCGAAAACAGTCAGTACTTC. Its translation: CASSGPRLPRWVENSQYF.

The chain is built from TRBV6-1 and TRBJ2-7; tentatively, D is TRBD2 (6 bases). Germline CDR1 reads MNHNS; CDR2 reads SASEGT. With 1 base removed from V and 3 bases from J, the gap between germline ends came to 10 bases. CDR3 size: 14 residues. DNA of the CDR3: TGTGCCAGCAGTGAAGGGGAGGAATACTACGAGCAGTACTTC. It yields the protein CASSEGEEYYEQYF.

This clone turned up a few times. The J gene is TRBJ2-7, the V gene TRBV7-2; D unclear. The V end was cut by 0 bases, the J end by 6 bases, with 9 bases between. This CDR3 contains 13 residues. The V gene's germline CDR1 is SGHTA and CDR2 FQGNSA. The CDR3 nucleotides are TGTGCCAGCAGCTTAGCGTTACAGTCCGAGCAGTACTTC. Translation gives CASSLALQSEQYF. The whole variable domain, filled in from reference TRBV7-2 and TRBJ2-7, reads GAGVSQSPSNKVTEKGKDVELRCDPISGHTALYWYRQSLGQGLEFLIYFQGNSAPDKSGLPSDRFSAERTGGSVSTLTIQRTQQEDSAVYLCASSLALQSEQYFGPGTRLTVT.

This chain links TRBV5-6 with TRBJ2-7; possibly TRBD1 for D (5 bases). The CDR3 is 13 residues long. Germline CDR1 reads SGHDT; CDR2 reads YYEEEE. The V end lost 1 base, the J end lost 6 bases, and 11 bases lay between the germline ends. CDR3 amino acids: CASSLSFQGEQYF. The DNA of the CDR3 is TGTGCCAGCAGCTTGTCATTCCAGGGCGAGCAGTACTTC. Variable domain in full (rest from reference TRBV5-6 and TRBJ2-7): DAGVTQSPTHLIKTRGQQVTLRCSPKSGHDTVSWYQQALGQGPQFIFQYYEEEERQRGNFPDRFSGHQFPNYSSELNVNALLLGDSALYLCASSLSFQGEQYFGPGTRLTVT.

CDR3 sequence: CASSLKNRGRIHEQYF. In DNA form, the CDR3 reads TGTGCCAGCAGTTTGAAAAACAGGGGGCGCATCCACGAGCAGTACTTC. The chain recombines TRBV28 with TRBJ2-7; 9 bases map to TRBD1. Trimming cost V 3 bases and J 5 bases; bases outside gene matches: 11. Germline-derived CDR1 and CDR2 are MDHEN and SYDVKM. This CDR3 region has 16 residues.

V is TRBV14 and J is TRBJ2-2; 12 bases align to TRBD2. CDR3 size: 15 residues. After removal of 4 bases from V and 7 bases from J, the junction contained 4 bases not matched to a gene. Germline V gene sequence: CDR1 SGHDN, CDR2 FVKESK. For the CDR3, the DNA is TGTGCCAGCAGCCCCTCTAGCGGGGGGGTCGGGGAGCTGTTTTTT. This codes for CASSPSSGGVGELFF.

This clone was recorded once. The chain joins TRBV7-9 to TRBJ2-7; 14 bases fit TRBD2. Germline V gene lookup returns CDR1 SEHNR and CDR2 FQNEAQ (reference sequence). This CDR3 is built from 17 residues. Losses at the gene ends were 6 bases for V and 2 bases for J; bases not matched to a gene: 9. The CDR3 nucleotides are TGTGCCAGCAGTTCGGGGGGACTAGCGGGAGTTCCCTACGAGCAGTACTTC. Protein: CASSSGGLAGVPYEQYF.

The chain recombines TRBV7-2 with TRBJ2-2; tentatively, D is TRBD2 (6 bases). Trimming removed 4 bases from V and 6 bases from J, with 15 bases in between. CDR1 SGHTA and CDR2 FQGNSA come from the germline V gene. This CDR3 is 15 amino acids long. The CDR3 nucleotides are TGTGCCAGCAGCTCTCGGGGGTTTGGGGCCGGGGAGCTGTTTTTT. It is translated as CASSSRGFGAGELFF.

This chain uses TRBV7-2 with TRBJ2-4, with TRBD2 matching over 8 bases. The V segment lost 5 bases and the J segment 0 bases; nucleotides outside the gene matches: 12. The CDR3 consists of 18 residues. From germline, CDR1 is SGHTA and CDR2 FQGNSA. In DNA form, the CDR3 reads TGTGCCAGCAGCACAACCGGGACTAGTTACTCAGCCAAAAACATTCAGTACTTC. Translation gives CASSTTGTSYSAKNIQYF.